The 20 T cell receptor beta chains reported below all come from one sample, sequenced in a study of metastatic and nonmetastatic thyroid tumors. TCRdb re-processed the PCR reads through MiXCR. The data show 20,000 to 25,000 clones, 20% to 25% seen once. No patient had received any treatment before thyroid surgery. Sequencing input: tumor tissue. The receptor source for this set is a female donor with papillary thyroid cancer or a benign thyroid nodule (not recorded which). Some clones in this sample may be carry-over from other donors' samples.

This clone was picked up many times. The gene calls are TRBV6-5 and TRBJ1-2, with D possibly matching TRBD1 (5 bases). Germline V gene data show CDR1 as MNHEY and CDR2 as SVGAGI. Trimming took 2 bases from V and 6 from J, leaving 13 bases between them. This CDR3 region has 14 residues. The CDR3 loop reads CASSYVEKGHGYTF. The CDR3 coding sequence is TGTGCCAGCAGTTACGTCGAAAAGGGGCATGGCTACACCTTC.

CDR3 region: CASSLNVYNEQFF. The DNA for the CDR3 is TGTGCCAGCAGCTTAAACGTGTACAATGAGCAGTTCTTC. The V call is TRBV7-2, the J call TRBJ2-1, with unresolved D. CDR1 is SGHTA, CDR2 FQGNSA, per germline. Trimming pared 2 bases from V and 4 bases from J, leaving 6 bases between. The CDR3 runs 13 residues.

This clone has a count of ten or more. This chain links TRBV12-3 or TRBV12-4 with TRBJ1-1; possible D gene TRBD1, 6 bases. This CDR3 is built from 15 residues. The V gene lost 5 bases and the J gene lost 0 bases, with 13 bases spanning the gap. CDR3 coding DNA: TGTGCCAGCAGTCAAACAGGGAGATTGAACACTGAAGCTTTCTTT. Encoded protein: CASSQTGRLNTEAFF.

This chain connects TRBV20-1 to TRBJ2-5; D is ambiguous. The J call may be in error: the DNA end matches TRBJ2-1 better. The CDR3 totals 10 residues. Germline loops: CDR1 DFQATT, CDR2 SNEGSKA (reference sequence). CDR3 DNA sequence: TGCAGTGCTAGTCGTAATGAGCAGTTCTTC. The encoded protein is CSASRNEQFF.

This chain uses TRBV7-2 with TRBJ2-7, with TRBD2 matching 8 bases. Per germline, CDR1 SGHTA and CDR2 FQGNSA. The ends lost 5 bases at V and 0 bases at J; junction bases unmatched: 6. CDR3 length: 15 residues. CDR3 in amino acids: CASSQSGSLSYEQYF. The CDR3, as DNA: TGTGCCAGCAGCCAAAGCGGGAGCCTCTCCTACGAGCAGTACTTC.

The table lists this clone with many counts. This rearrangement joins TRBV7-2 to TRBJ2-1, with TRBD2 matching 12 bases. This CDR3 is 15 amino acids long. V lost 4 bases to trimming and J lost 6 bases; unmatched junction nucleotides: 4. Per germline, CDR1 SGHTA and CDR2 FQGNSA. This CDR3 reads CASSSRLAGANEQFF. For the CDR3, the DNA is TGTGCCAGCAGCTCCCGACTAGCGGGAGCCAATGAGCAGTTCTTC.

At least ten counts were recorded for this clone. The chain joins TRBV7-2 to TRBJ2-4; no clear D gene. V was trimmed by 1 base and J by 0 bases, leaving 13 bases between them. Per germline, CDR1 SGHTA and CDR2 FQGNSA. This CDR3 is 17 amino acids long. The CDR3 nucleotides read TGTGCCAGCAGCTTAGAGGACGTTACTCTAGCCAAAAACATTCAGTACTTC. This encodes CASSLEDVTLAKNIQYF.

This CDR3 is CASSWTGPGNTIYF. The CDR3, as DNA: TGTGCCAGCAGCTGGACAGGTCCTGGAAACACCATATATTTT. The chain couples TRBV7-2 to TRBJ1-3; 7 nucleotides match TRBD1. The V segment lost 4 bases and the J segment 2 bases; nucleotides outside the gene matches: 2. This CDR3 is built from 14 residues. Germline CDR1 is SGHTA and CDR2 is FQGNSA.

Concerning this clone: One junction end does not reproduce the germline sequence, and a read error may be involved. Other DNA sequences from this sample encode an identical CDR3 as well. The DNA for the CDR3 is TGCAGTGCTAGATTACAGGGACTTTACGAACAGTACTTC. Translating it yields CSARLQGLYEQYF. The chain uses TRBV20-1 and TRBJ2-7; D assignment may be TRBD1 or TRBD2 (6 bases each). Germline loops: CDR1 DFQATT, CDR2 SNEGSKA (reference sequence). This CDR3 is built from 13 residues.

V and J are TRBV5-1 and TRBJ1-3; the match to TRBD1 covers 7 bases. Trimming at V came to 5 bases and at J to 2 bases, leaving 1 base not matched to a gene. This CDR3 has 13 residues. Germline CDR1 is SGHRS and CDR2 is YFSETQ. DNA for the CDR3: TGCGCCAGCAGGACAGGGACTGGAAACACCATATATTTT. Its translation is CASRTGTGNTIYF.

By share, this clone ranks as medium-sized. The chain has TRBV6-1 and TRBJ2-2; no clear D gene. Germline V gene data show CDR1 as MNHNS and CDR2 as SASEGT. This CDR3 comprises 14 residues. The germline V and J ends were trimmed by 5 bases and 1 base, with 8 bases remaining between them. The CDR3 is CASSMDGNTGELFF. The CDR3 DNA reads as TGTGCCAGCAGTATGGACGGGAACACCGGGGAGCTGTTTTTT.

This clone has ten or more counts. The chain carries TRBV28 and TRBJ1-1, with D maybe TRBD1 (5 bases). Trimming stripped 1 base from V and 4 bases from J, with 10 bases between. In germline, CDR1 is MDHEN, CDR2 SYDVKM. The CDR3 is made up of 14 amino acids. This chain's CDR3 is CASSLSIRATEAFF. CDR3 in DNA: TGTGCCAGCAGTTTATCGATCAGGGCCACTGAAGCTTTCTTT.

The gene calls are TRBV24-1 and TRBJ1-2, with a tentative D call TRBD1 (6 bases). Per the germline V gene, CDR1 is KGHDR and CDR2 is SFDVKD. Deletions cut 6 bases from V and 4 bases from J, with 20 bases between. CDR3 length: 16 residues. Here the CDR3 reads CATSYAGATGSYGYTF. The DNA of the CDR3 is TGTGCCACCAGTTACGCGGGTGCCACAGGGAGCTATGGCTACACCTTC.

The rearrangement uses TRBV14 and TRBJ2-1, with 8 bases lining up with TRBD2. The germline V gene has CDR1 SGHDN and CDR2 FVKESK. The CDR3 runs 15 residues. V trimming: 3 bases; J trimming: 3 bases; junction bases outside the gene matches: 4. CDR3 residues: CASSQDSGVYNEQFF. Here the CDR3 DNA reads TGTGCCAGCAGCCAGGATAGCGGGGTCTACAATGAGCAGTTCTTC. Complete variable domain (other parts from reference TRBV14 and TRBJ2-1): EAGVTQFPSHSVIEKGQTVTLRCDPISGHDNLYWYRRVMGKEIKFLLHFVKESKQDESGMPNNRFLAERTGGTYSTLKVQPAELEDSGVYFCASSQDSGVYNEQFFGPGTRLTVL.

V usage is TRBV13 and J usage is TRBJ2-2; D remains ambiguous. Looked up from germline, CDR1 is PRHDT and CDR2 is FYEKMQ (reference sequence). The length of the CDR3 is 13 residues. V shed 0 bases and J shed 8 bases, with 7 bases lying between them. DNA of the CDR3: TGTGCCAGCAGCTTAGGGACTTGGGGGGAGCTGTTTTTT. It specifies CASSLGTWGELFF.

V gene TRBV11-2 combines with J gene TRBJ2-1, with D perhaps matching TRBD1 or TRBD2 (5 bases each). There are 17 residues in the CDR3. V lost 0 bases, J lost 2 bases, and 14 bases lay in between. Per germline, CDR1 SGHAT and CDR2 FQNNGV. The CDR3 reads CASSLDTGPSAYNEQFF. In nucleotides, the CDR3 is TGTGCCAGCAGCTTAGATACGGGGCCCTCAGCCTACAATGAGCAGTTCTTC.

This clone occurred a few times. The chain links TRBV9 to TRBJ1-2; 11 nucleotides match TRBD1. J gave up 8 bases and V 4 bases, and 16 bases lay outside the gene matches. The germline V gene has CDR1 SGDLS and CDR2 YYNGEE. The CDR3 extends over 17 amino acids. The DNA of the CDR3 is TGTGCCAGCAGCCTCTCGCACGAGGACAGGGGGCTTTCGGGCTACACCTTC. Translating gives CASSLSHEDRGLSGYTF. Full variable domain (outside the CDR3, taken from reference TRBV9 and TRBJ1-2): DSGVTQTPKHLITATGQRVTLRCSPRSGDLSVYWYQQSLDQGLQFLIQYYNGEERAKGNILERFSAQQFPDLHSELNLSSLELGDSALYFCASSLSHEDRGLSGYTFGSGTRLTVV.

This clone was seen at least ten times. This may come from a read error, since a much larger clone is one base off. The chain links TRBV6-5 to TRBJ2-2; weak D call: TRBD1 (5 bases). CDR1 and CDR2 (germline): MNHEY, SVGAGI. The CDR3 covers 16 residues. The CDR3 DNA sequence: TGTGCCAGCAGTTACCAGGCCCCAGGGAACGCCGGGGAGCTGTTTTTT. Translating it yields CASSYQAPGNAGELFF.

This clone has just a few counts. J is TRBJ1-2 and V is TRBV10-1, with 7 bases fitting TRBD1. The CDR3 contains 13 residues. From germline, CDR1 is WNHNN and CDR2 SYGVQD (reference sequence). Trimming cost V 2 bases and J 7 bases; bases outside gene matches: 4. The CDR3 reads CASSETGVGGYTF. The CDR3 nucleotides read TGCGCCAGCAGTGAGACAGGGGTGGGTGGCTACACCTTC.

This clone showed up just a few times. Compared with germline, one end of the junction differs, possibly owing to a read error. CDR3 DNA sequence: TGTGCCAGCAGCCTCACTAGCACATCCTACAGTGAGCAGTTCTTC. Translating it yields CASSLTSTSYSEQFF. The chain is built from TRBV11-2 and TRBJ2-1; D might be TRBD2 (6 bases). This CDR3 has 15 amino acids. The germline V gene encodes CDR1 SGHAT and CDR2 FQNNGV.